Sequencing of this T cell receptor (beta chain) was carried out in a study of T cells expressing NK-cell markers (dated by TCRdb to the early 2020s). Background on the whole study: About eight donors provided sorted CD3+CD56+NKG2C+, CD3+CD56+NKG2C- and CD3+CD56-NKG2C+ T-cell subsets, whose TCR beta-chain repertoires were profiled. Seven of the eight sequenced donors were HCMV-seropositive and one was HCMV-seronegative. The study sequenced eight donors, all healthy volunteers chosen at random: three men and five women. Sequencing of the libraries produced 2 x 150 bp reads on Illumina HiSeq 2000/2500, MiSeq or NextSeq. Study-wide conclusions, independent of this receptor: Whether the expanded NKG2C-expressing T cell clones were specific for HCMV antigens remained unclear. In six donors, the dominant CD3+CD56+NKG2C+ clonotypes ranked among the top 10 CD8+ clonotypes, making up 1.0-7.0% of CD8+ T cells. Those dominant clonotypes were again the most abundant among CD3+CD56-NKG2C+ cells in a few donors, at about 28.3-60.1%.

A commercial ELISA kit detecting HCMV-specific IgG in serum was used to determine HCMV serostatus. Peripheral blood mononuclear cells were isolated from blood by Ficoll density gradient centrifugation. Points on this clonotype: The antigen it recognizes is unknown.

TCRdb lists the instrument as Illumina HiSeq 2000. 5'RACE template switching, by which a universal primer site and unique molecular identifiers were added, was used to make TCR beta cDNA libraries. cDNA synthesis was primed from the TCR beta constant segment and was followed by two successive PCR amplification steps. Processing in the source paper ran as follows. MIGEC was used to demultiplex reads and group the reads by UMI, and MiTCR was used to assemble and quantify clonotypes. To exclude erroneous sequences, any TCR cDNA sequence not supported by at least two reads was discarded. The tcR package was used for downstream repertoire analysis, and clonotypes were matched between fractions using CDR3 nucleotide sequence together with V segment. VDJmatch was used to annotate antigen specificity against VDJdb, with one amino acid substitution in CDR3 permitted. Following reprocessing of the reads by TCRdb, the data hold one row per CDR3 protein sequence and no DNA is available. The V and J calls were determined by TCRdb, not by the authors. This sample's table lists a few hundred thousand distinct CDR3 sequences. Roughly 5.5% of the sample belongs to the ten largest clones.

The germline V gene supplies CDR1 ENHRY and CDR2 SYGVKD. From the cysteine through the phenylalanine, the CDR3 covers 17 amino acids. The protein alone is recorded here. The V gene is TRBV10-3 and the J gene is TRBJ2-7; TCRdb indicates TRBD1, and absent DNA this call remains unverified. The sample was blood T cells: a sorted CD56 or NKG2C T cell subset, CD4+ or CD8+ T cells, or bulk PBMC T cells (not recorded which). The source is a man between 18 and 69 years old in good health. The CDR3 sequence is CAISGNHRDRGSYEQYF.